The clone carrying this T cell receptor (beta chain) was picked up one time. This record belongs to a study of cytomegalovirus exposure and HLA in healthy donors. Overall study context: According to later analysis, the same platform produced the 120 validation and several hundred first-cohort repertoires.

TCRdb's table, derived via immunoSEQ multiplex PCR, lists solely in-frame clones and lacks some. The sample has roughly 60,000 clones, roughly 95% seen once. The germline CDR1 and CDR2 sequences are MNHEY and SVGAGI. The CDR3 has 11 amino acids. J lost 11 bases, V lost 6 bases, and 3 bases had no gene match. The sequencing sample was made of PBMCs. The V call is TRBV6-5, the J call TRBJ2-4; 8 bases are shared with TRBD1. This receptor was obtained from a woman aged 18-35 years in good health and CMV-seronegative. CDR3 in amino acids: CASRDRGVQYF. The CDR3, as DNA: TGTGCCAGCAGAGACAGGGGTGTTCAGTACTTC.